The next 15 T cell receptor beta chains were all read from a single sample in a study of shared clonotypes between healthy human individuals. Sequenced by immunoSEQ multiplex PCR; TCRdb stores in-frame clones only, minus some. The data hold fewer than 600,000 clones, with 70% to 80% observed a single time. The source material was PBMCs. Receptor source: a woman aged 40 to 49 in good health. Some clones in this sample may be carry-over from other donors' samples.

This clone turned up a few times. The chain joins TRBV27 to TRBJ2-3, with 9 bases matching TRBD2. CDR1 and CDR2 from the germline V gene are MNHEY and SMNVEV (reference sequence). The V gene end was trimmed by 5 bases and the J gene end by 0 bases; junction bases not matched to a gene: 6. The CDR3 is 16 residues long. The CDR3 sequence: CASSQGAGGSTDTQYF. CDR3 nucleotides: TGTGCCAGCAGTCAGGGTGCGGGAGGGAGCACAGATACGCAGTATTTT.

The chain joins TRBV7-2 to TRBJ1-4, with D hard to call. V gave up 0 bases and J gave up 3 bases, with 14 bases separating them. The CDR3 contains 17 residues. Germline loops: CDR1 SGHTA, CDR2 FQGNSA. CDR3 nucleotide sequence: TGTGCCAGCAGCTTAGCAGTCCGGGCAGACTCTAATGAAAAACTGTTTTTT. It encodes CASSLAVRADSNEKLFF.

The chain couples TRBV28 to TRBJ1-1, with D perhaps matching TRBD1 (5 bases). The CDR3 runs to 12 residues. CDR1 is MDHEN and CDR2 is SYDVKM in the germline V gene. Trimming removed 6 bases at V and 2 bases at J, with 7 bases between. The CDR3: CASRDINTEAFF. The CDR3 region has the DNA TGTGCCAGCAGGGACATAAACACTGAAGCTTTCTTT.

V and J are TRBV5-4 and TRBJ2-1; the match to TRBD2 covers 10 bases. The V gene end was trimmed by 4 bases and the J gene end by 7 bases; junction bases not matched to a gene: 5. This CDR3 spans 14 amino acids. In germline, CDR1 is SGHNT, CDR2 YYREEE (reference sequence). This CDR3 is CASSKGTSDNEQFF. Here the CDR3 DNA reads TGTGCCAGCAGCAAGGGGACTAGCGATAATGAGCAGTTCTTC.

This sequence joins TRBV19 and TRBJ1-2; no definite D call. The CDR3 contains 13 residues. Trimming left V 9 bases short and J 5 bases short, with 16 bases between. Germline CDR1 is LNHDA and CDR2 is SQIVND (reference sequence). CDR3 coding DNA: TGTGCCAGCTCGAGAGCGGGAGATTATGGCTACACCTTC. Translated, it gives CASSRAGDYGYTF.

V and J are TRBV5-1 and TRBJ2-1; D gene ambiguous. This CDR3 contains 14 residues. Germline CDR1 reads SGHRS; CDR2 reads YFSETQ. The germline V and J ends were trimmed by 4 bases and 5 bases, with 13 bases remaining between them. CDR3 protein: CASSPSTAHNEQFF. CDR3 nucleotides: TGCGCCAGCAGCCCTAGTACAGCCCACAATGAGCAGTTCTTC.

The sample holds one count of this clone. The rearrangement joins TRBV6-6 to TRBJ2-5; 9 bases are shared with TRBD1. Trimming at V came to 2 bases and at J to 6 bases, leaving 10 bases not matched to a gene. The CDR3 runs 16 residues. The germline CDR1 and CDR2 sequences are MNHNY and SVGAGI (reference sequence). Here the CDR3 reads CASSYPGQGAVKTQYF. The CDR3 bases are TGTGCCAGCAGTTACCCGGGACAGGGAGCGGTCAAGACCCAGTACTTC.

This chain joins TRBV27 and TRBJ1-4; tentative D call: TRBD1 (6 bases). CDR1 is MNHEY and CDR2 is SMNVEV in the germline V gene (reference sequence). The CDR3 is made up of 17 amino acids. Trimming stripped 5 bases from V and 12 bases from J, with 28 bases between. The CDR3 loop reads CASSPEPRGPGWSQLFF. The CDR3, as DNA: TGTGCCAGCAGTCCCGAACCCAGGGGCCCGGGGTGGTCTCAACTGTTTTTT.

This sequence joins TRBV30 and TRBJ1-2, with 7 bases fitting TRBD1. The CDR3 is 14 residues long. Germline trimming cut 5 bases from V and 0 bases from J; bases unmatched to any gene: 6. CDR1 is GTSNPN and CDR2 is SVGIG in the germline V gene (reference sequence). The CDR3 reads CAWERDRTNYGYTF. The CDR3 nucleotides are TGTGCCTGGGAGAGGGACAGAACTAACTATGGCTACACCTTC.

V usage is TRBV7-8 and J usage is TRBJ2-1; D call uncertain. V gave up 5 bases and J gave up 5 bases, with 10 bases separating them. The CDR3 totals 13 residues. Germline CDR1 SGHVS, CDR2 FQNEAQ. This chain's CDR3 is CASSGSYHNEQFF. Written as DNA, the CDR3 is TGTGCCAGCAGCGGCTCCTACCACAATGAGCAGTTCTTC.

In its sample, this clone was seen many times. V is TRBV10-1 and J is TRBJ2-7, with D perhaps given as TRBD1 or TRBD2 (6 bases each). Trimming stripped 6 bases from V and 6 bases from J, with 15 bases between. The CDR3 sequence is 13 residues long. Germline loops: CDR1 WNHNN, CDR2 SYGVQD (reference sequence). The CDR3 protein is CASSPSRGGEQYF. CDR3 DNA sequence: TGCGCCAGCAGCCCGAGCAGGGGAGGCGAGCAGTACTTC.

V is TRBV20-1 and J is TRBJ2-5, with D hard to call. Germline CDR1 is DFQATT and CDR2 is SNEGSKA (reference sequence). Trimming cost V 6 bases and J 5 bases, with 10 bases left between them. The CDR3 extends over 11 amino acids. As DNA, the CDR3 is TGCAGTGCGCACCCTCAGGAGACCCAGTACTTC. It yields the protein CSAHPQETQYF.

The rearrangement uses TRBV18 and TRBJ2-7, with TRBD2 as a possible D gene (6 bases). V dropped 3 bases and J dropped 4 bases, with 16 bases sitting between them. Germline V gives CDR1 KGHSH, CDR2 LQKENI. The CDR3 length is 15 residues. In DNA, the CDR3 is TGTGCCAGCTCACCGGGGACGGAGGCGGGGTACGAGCAGTACTTC. Its protein is CASSPGTEAGYEQYF.

Regarding this clone: This could be a read error, since a much larger clone is one nucleotide away. This chain uses TRBV27 with TRBJ2-5; 9 positions match TRBD1. Germline V gene sequence: CDR1 MNHEY, CDR2 SMNVEV (reference sequence). The V segment lost 5 bases and the J segment 4 bases; nucleotides outside the gene matches: 2. CDR3 size: 13 residues. The DNA of the CDR3 is TGTGCCAGCAGTACGGACAGGGGAGAGACCCAGTACTTC. This codes for CASSTDRGETQYF.

This clone showed up just once. The chain is built from TRBV5-1 and TRBJ2-7; D ambiguous. There are 13 residues in the CDR3. The V gene lost 0 bases and the J gene lost 1 base, with 5 bases spanning the gap. Germline CDR1 reads SGHRS; CDR2 reads YFSETQ. CDR3 coding DNA: TGCGCCAGCAGCTTGGGCATTTCCTACGAGCAGTACTTC. It yields the protein CASSLGISYEQYF.